The clone carrying this T cell receptor (beta chain) was picked up many times. The antigen remains undetermined. TCR beta CDR3 regions were amplified from RNA. RT-PCR in the first round (using the HTBI primer set) targeted the TCR CDR3. TCRdb recomputed calls from the multiplex PCR reads with MiXCR, one row per CDR3 protein. The data show about 160,000 distinct CDR3 sequences, approximately 9% seen once. These data come from a study of T cells in Graves' hyperthyroidism and ophthalmopathy. From more than 9 ml of fresh peripheral blood, PBMCs were isolated. General observations from the study: Before onset, ophthalmopathy was predicted by the model a median roughly six months earlier. A model of 13 V-J pairs discriminated ophthalmopathy from stable hyperthyroidism. Blood also contained most expanded thyroid clonotypes above 0.001.

The CDR3 spans 12 residues. Trimming stripped 3 bases from V and 4 bases from J, with 6 bases between. V gene TRBV12-3 or TRBV12-4 combines with J gene TRBJ1-2; D remains unclear. Sequencing was carried out using blood. The receptor's source is a young woman with Graves' hyperthyroidism that later progressed to Graves' ophthalmopathy. This chain's CDR3 is CASSFGVYGYTF. The CDR3 DNA is TGTGCCAGCAGTTTTGGTGTCTATGGCTACACCTTC.